The 18 T cell receptor beta chains below were found in one sample sequenced in a study of memory CD4+ T cells and cytomegalovirus serostatus. The sort gate was single viable CD3+CD4+CD8-CD45RO+ cells for memory CD4+ T cells. Libraries were prepared by immunoSEQ multiplex PCR; TCRdb keeps only in-frame clonotypes and omits some of them. This table holds about 59,000 clones, about 81% found once. Sequences were obtained from memory CD4+ T cells from blood. Every receptor here comes from an adult in good health and CMV-seronegative.

Here the CDR3 DNA reads TGTGCCAGCAGCTCCGGGACAGGGGGCTGGGGGGCATCTGAGCAGTTCTTC. Translated: CASSSGTGGWGASEQFF. V is TRBV11-3 and J is TRBJ2-1, with 12 bases that match TRBD1. From germline, CDR1 is SGHNT and CDR2 YENEEA. The CDR3 is 17 residues long. The ends lost 4 bases at V and 9 bases at J; junction bases unmatched: 13.

This clone was seen once. The rearrangement links TRBV5-1 to TRBJ2-1, with TRBD1 matching over 10 bases. Per germline, CDR1 SGHRS and CDR2 YFSETQ. This CDR3 has 16 amino acids. The V gene end was trimmed by 2 bases and the J gene end by 6 bases; junction bases not matched to a gene: 8. The CDR3 loop is CASSFLPGTGVNEQFF. Written as DNA, the CDR3 is TGCGCCAGCAGCTTCCTTCCCGGGACAGGGGTCAATGAGCAGTTCTTC.

This clone was counted a few times. Additional DNA sequences in this sample encode the identical CDR3. The chain recombines TRBV2 with TRBJ1-2; TRBD1 is a possible D gene (5 bases). The V end lost 3 bases, the J end lost 4 bases, and 9 bases lay between the germline ends. There are 13 residues in the CDR3. Germline CDR1 SNHLY, CDR2 FYNNEI. The CDR3 loop is CASSEGGGYGYTF. The CDR3 nucleotides read TGTGCCAGCAGTGAGGGGGGTGGCTATGGCTACACCTTC. The variable domain in full, completed from reference TRBV2 and TRBJ1-2, reads EPEVTQTPSHQVTQMGQEVILRCVPISNHLYFYWYRQILGQKVEFLVSFYNNEISEKSEIFDDQFSVERPDGSNFTLKIRSTKLEDSAMYFCASSEGGGYGYTFGSGTRLTVV.

This rearrangement joins TRBV5-5 to TRBJ1-4, with D unclear. Germline assignment: CDR1 SGHKS and CDR2 YYEKEE (reference sequence). Trimming removed 1 base from V and 0 bases from J, with 7 bases in between. The CDR3 is 15 amino acids. This CDR3 reads CASSLSLATNEKLFF. The CDR3 coding sequence is TGTGCCAGCAGCTTGTCCCTGGCAACTAATGAAAAACTGTTTTTT.

This rearrangement joins TRBV14 to TRBJ2-5; D remains ambiguous. Germline loops: CDR1 SGHDN, CDR2 FVKESK. With 0 bases removed from V and 5 bases from J, the gap between germline ends came to 10 bases. The CDR3 consists of 14 residues. CDR3 in amino acids: CASSQDRYRETQYF. CDR3 bases: TGTGCCAGCAGCCAAGACAGGTACCGGGAGACCCAGTACTTC.

This clone was seen only once. CDR3 sequence: CASSQDREGGPIRDTQYF. CDR3 DNA sequence: TGCGCCAGCAGCCAAGATAGGGAGGGAGGGCCCATTCGGGATACGCAGTATTTT. The chain joins TRBV4-3 to TRBJ2-3; 7 bases agree with TRBD2. The CDR3 is made up of 18 amino acids. Per germline, CDR1 LGHNA and CDR2 YSLEER. V was pared by 0 bases and J by 6 bases, with 15 bases of the junction left unmatched.

The V call is TRBV25-1, the J call TRBJ2-7, with TRBD1 as a possible D gene (6 bases). The V and J ends lost 7 bases and 2 bases respectively, with 27 bases between them. Germline assignment: CDR1 MGHDK and CDR2 SYGVNS. The CDR3 loop spans 18 amino acids. The CDR3 sequence: CASKLFWTELYKPYEQYF. CDR3 in DNA: TGTGCCAGCAAATTGTTTTGGACAGAACTCTATAAACCCTACGAGCAGTACTTC.

This chain connects TRBV7-3 to TRBJ2-1; TRBD2 might be the D (6 bases). The CDR3 runs to 13 residues. V was shortened by 8 bases and J by 6 bases, with 14 bases between the two germline ends. Germline CDR1 and CDR2: SGHTA and FQGTGA. The CDR3 bases are TGTGCCAGCGCCCCGGACTATATCAATGAGCAGTTCTTC. This encodes CASAPDYINEQFF.

This sequence joins TRBV10-3 and TRBJ2-7; D remains ambiguous. V lost 1 base and J 11 bases, leaving 12 bases between the germline ends. Looked up from germline, CDR1 is ENHRY and CDR2 is SYGVKD. This CDR3 has 12 amino acids. For the CDR3, the DNA is TGTGCCATCAGTGAGTTTAGGGAAAGGGAGTACTTC. Amino acid sequence: CAISEFREREYF.

As concerns this clone: Other DNA variants within this sample encode the same CDR3. This chain connects TRBV29-1 to TRBJ1-1; 9 nucleotides agree with TRBD1. The CDR3 loop spans 14 amino acids. The germline V gene encodes CDR1 SQVTM and CDR2 ANQGSEA. The V segment lost 5 bases and the J segment 5 bases; nucleotides outside the gene matches: 9. CDR3 nucleotides: TGCAGCGTTACTTTAAACAGGGGGCGAACTGAAGCTTTCTTT. Translated: CSVTLNRGRTEAFF.

The chain combines TRBV11-2 with TRBJ2-7; TRBD2 agrees at 10 bases. The CDR3 totals 14 residues. V was pared by 5 bases and J by 6 bases, with 7 bases of the junction left unmatched. Germline lookup yields CDR1 SGHAT and CDR2 FQNNGV. The DNA of the CDR3 is TGTGCCAGCAGCCAAGCGGGAGGGCCGTTCGAGCAGTACTTC. Its translation: CASSQAGGPFEQYF.

The chain has TRBV6-6 and TRBJ2-2, with TRBD1 identical over 10 bases. Per the germline V gene, CDR1 is MNHNY and CDR2 is SVGAGI (reference sequence). After removal of 6 bases from V and 2 bases from J, the junction contained 3 bases not matched to a gene. CDR3 length: 15 residues. DNA for the CDR3: TGTGCCAGCAGGGGACAGGGGAAAAACACCGGGGAGCTGTTTTTT. It encodes CASRGQGKNTGELFF.

The V and J genes are TRBV5-1 and TRBJ1-1; 7 positions match TRBD1. The CDR3 is 14 amino acids. V dropped 4 bases and J dropped 0; count of bases not matched to a gene: 3. The germline CDR1 and CDR2 sequences are SGHRS and YFSETQ. The CDR3 region is CASSTGQLNTEAFF. CDR3 sequence (DNA): TGCGCCAGCAGCACGGGACAGCTGAACACTGAAGCTTTCTTT.

Sample share makes this clone medium-sized. The V call is TRBV7-2, the J call TRBJ1-1; D might be TRBD1 (6 bases). In germline, CDR1 is SGHTA, CDR2 FQGNSA. The CDR3 has 13 residues. V dropped 4 bases and J dropped 7 bases, with 13 bases sitting between them. The CDR3 spells CASSWVQGNEAFF. In DNA, the CDR3 is TGTGCCAGCAGCTGGGTACAGGGTAATGAAGCTTTCTTT.

There are a few counts of this clone. The V call is TRBV19, the J call TRBJ1-3; D uncertain. Trimming took off 3 bases at V and 0 bases at J, with 12 bases between the two ends. This CDR3 comprises 16 residues. Looked up from germline, CDR1 is LNHDA and CDR2 is SQIVND (reference sequence). The CDR3 DNA reads TGTGCCAGTAGTATTGGCTTCGGGGTCTCTGGAAACACCATATATTTT. This translates into CASSIGFGVSGNTIYF.

This chain joins TRBV18 and TRBJ1-1, with D possibly TRBD1 on 6 matching bases. Trimming shortened V by 3 bases and J by 0 bases, and 8 bases separated the two germline ends. In germline, CDR1 is KGHSH, CDR2 LQKENI. The CDR3 is made up of 14 amino acids. The CDR3 spells CASSPRTVNTEAFF. Written as DNA, the CDR3 is TGTGCCAGCTCACCTAGGACAGTGAACACTGAAGCTTTCTTT.

This clone was recorded once. The V and J genes are TRBV28 and TRBJ1-2; a possible D gene is TRBD1 (6 bases). V dropped 8 bases and J dropped 4 bases, with 17 bases sitting between them. CDR1 and CDR2 (germline): MDHEN, SYDVKM. The CDR3 runs 14 residues. DNA for the CDR3: TGTGCCAGCCTTAGTTGGGACACAATCTATGGCTACACCTTC. It is translated as CASLSWDTIYGYTF.

This clone appeared a single time. This chain joins TRBV29-1 and TRBJ2-2; TRBD1 matches 8 bases. CDR1 SQVTM and CDR2 ANQGSEA come from the germline V gene. Trimming at V came to 4 bases and at J to 7 bases, leaving 11 bases not matched to a gene. The CDR3 covers 15 residues. The CDR3 nucleotides are TGCAGCGTTGTTCCACGGGGCAGGGGGCACGGGGAGCTGTTTTTT. Protein: CSVVPRGRGHGELFF.